The 9 T cell receptor beta chains listed next were all sequenced from one sample in a study of shared clonotypes between healthy human individuals (dated by TCRdb to the early 2020s). The library was obtained by the immunoSEQ multiplex PCR assay. The table comes from immuneACCESS by way of TCRdb, which keeps in-frame sequences with V and J called. Part of the clones is missing from these tables; in studies checked, under half for an unresolved V gene and the rest for unknown reasons. In this sample the table shows 2 million to 3 million clones, over 85% of which occur a single time. Clones ranked in the top ten supply around 0.4% of the sample. Material for sequencing was naive CD4+ T cells from PBMCs. Explained via the paper, the cell subset or site label denotes: CD45RA+ positively selected. Receptors originate from a man between 18 and 29 years old in good health. Some clones in this sample may be carry-over from other donors' samples.

Note on this clone: Other DNA sequences in the same sample also yield this CDR3. The rearrangement uses TRBV7-2 and TRBJ1-1; D is uncertain. The CDR3 has 12 amino acids. Per the germline V gene, CDR1 is SGHTA and CDR2 is FQGNSA. V lost 6 bases and J lost 3, with 8 bases in between. CDR3 sequence reads: CASSSGYTEAFF. CDR3 sequence (DNA): TGTGCCAGCAGTTCCGGTTACACTGAAGCTTTCTTT.

The rearrangement uses TRBV28 and TRBJ2-5; D is perhaps TRBD1 or TRBD2 (5 bases each). The length of the CDR3 is 13 residues. Trimming removed 6 bases from V and 5 bases from J, with 13 bases in between. Germline V lookup: CDR1 MDHEN, CDR2 SYDVKM. The CDR3 region has the DNA TGTGCCAGCAGGGCCACGGGGCGGGAGACCCAGTACTTC. Protein sequence: CASRATGRETQYF. The full variable domain, its missing parts supplied by reference TRBV28 and TRBJ2-5, is DVKVTQSSRYLVKRTGEKVFLECVQDMDHENMFWYRQDPGLGLRLIYFSYDVKMKEKGDIPEGYSVSREKKERFSLILESASTNQTSMYLCASRATGRETQYFGPGTRLLVL.

The chain recombines TRBV7-2 with TRBJ2-1, with D maybe TRBD1 (5 bases). The ends were cut back, 2 bases at V and 0 bases at J, with 11 bases in the middle. The germline V gene encodes CDR1 SGHTA and CDR2 FQGNSA. This CDR3 region has 16 residues. The CDR3 sequence: CASSLRQKSSYNEQFF. The CDR3, as DNA: TGTGCCAGCAGCTTACGACAGAAGAGCTCCTACAATGAGCAGTTCTTC.

V gene TRBV25-1 combines with J gene TRBJ2-4; a weak D match, TRBD2 (6 bases). Germline loops: CDR1 MGHDK, CDR2 SYGVNS. There are 14 residues in the CDR3. V was shortened by 5 bases and J by 6 bases, with 14 bases between the two germline ends. The CDR3 reads CASSSAGIGNIQYF. The CDR3, as DNA: TGTGCCAGCAGTTCCGCGGGGATCGGAAACATTCAGTACTTC.

The rearrangement links TRBV15 to TRBJ2-2; TRBD1 might be the D (5 bases). CDR3 length: 17 amino acids. From germline, CDR1 is LNHNV and CDR2 YYDKDF (reference sequence). V lost 2 bases and J lost 4, with 17 bases in between. The CDR3 sequence is CATSRMHSGSGTGELFF. As DNA, the CDR3 is TGTGCCACCAGCAGAATGCATTCAGGGTCAGGCACCGGGGAGCTGTTTTTT.

The rearrangement uses TRBV9 and TRBJ2-5; possibly TRBD2 for D (6 bases). Trimming stripped 3 bases from V and 2 bases from J, with 11 bases between. The CDR3 has 14 amino acids. The germline gives CDR1 SGDLS, CDR2 YYNGEE. This CDR3 is CASSALGGQETQYF. CDR3 sequence (DNA): TGTGCCAGCAGCGCGCTCGGGGGACAAGAGACCCAGTACTTC.

The chain uses TRBV6-1 and TRBJ2-5; D is perhaps TRBD2 (5 bases). V gave up 4 bases and J gave up 5 bases, with 14 bases separating them. CDR1 and CDR2 (germline): MNHNS, SASEGT. CDR3 length equals 14 residues. The CDR3: CASSGGWAPETQYF. As DNA, the CDR3 is TGTGCCAGCAGTGGAGGGTGGGCCCCTGAGACCCAGTACTTC.

The chain couples TRBV11-3 to TRBJ2-5; D assignment may be TRBD1 or TRBD2 (5 bases each). Germline V CDR1 and CDR2: SGHNT, YENEEA. This CDR3 is built from 15 residues. Trimming took off 1 base at V and 5 bases at J, with 14 bases between the two ends. The CDR3 is CASSLGGTKVETQYF. The CDR3 region has the DNA TGTGCCAGCAGCTTAGGGGGGACGAAAGTGGAGACCCAGTACTTC.

The CDR3 coding sequence is TGCGCCAGCAGCCCGGGTTGGACTAGCGGGAAGGGCAATGAGCAGTTCTTC. This translates into CASSPGWTSGKGNEQFF. The chain combines TRBV5-1 with TRBJ2-1; 12 bases align to TRBD2. V was pared by 4 bases and J by 6 bases, with 11 bases of the junction left unmatched. Germline V gene lookup returns CDR1 SGHRS and CDR2 YFSETQ. The length of the CDR3 is 17 residues.